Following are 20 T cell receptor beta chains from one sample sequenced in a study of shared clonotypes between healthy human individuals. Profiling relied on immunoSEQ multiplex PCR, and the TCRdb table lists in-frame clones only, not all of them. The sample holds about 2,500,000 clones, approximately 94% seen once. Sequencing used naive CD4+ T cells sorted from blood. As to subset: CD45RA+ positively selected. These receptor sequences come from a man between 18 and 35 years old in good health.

Here the CDR3 reads CASSSRQGLYEKLFF. CDR3 nucleotide sequence: TGTGCCAGCAGCTCCCGACAGGGGCTGTATGAAAAACTGTTTTTT. This chain uses TRBV11-2 with TRBJ1-4, with 8 bases aligning to TRBD1. Germline V gene data show CDR1 as SGHAT and CDR2 as FQNNGV. The CDR3 has 15 amino acids. After removal of 4 bases from V and 6 bases from J, the junction contained 7 bases not matched to a gene.

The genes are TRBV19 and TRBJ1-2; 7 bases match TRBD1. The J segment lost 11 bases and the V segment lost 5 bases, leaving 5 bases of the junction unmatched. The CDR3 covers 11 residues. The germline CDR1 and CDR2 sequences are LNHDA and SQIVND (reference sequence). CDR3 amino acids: CASSGHRGYTF. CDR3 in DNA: TGTGCCAGTAGTGGCCACAGGGGATACACCTTC.

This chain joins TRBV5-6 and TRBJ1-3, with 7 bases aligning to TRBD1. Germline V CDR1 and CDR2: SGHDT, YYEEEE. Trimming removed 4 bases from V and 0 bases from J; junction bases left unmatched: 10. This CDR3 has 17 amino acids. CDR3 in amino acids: CASSLPTGVSSGNTIYF. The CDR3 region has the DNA TGTGCCAGCAGCCTCCCCACAGGGGTCAGCTCTGGAAACACCATATATTTT.

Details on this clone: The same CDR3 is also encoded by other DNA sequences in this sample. The CDR3, as DNA: TGTGCCAGTAGTATCGAGGCGGGCTATGGCTACACCTTC. It is translated as CASSIEAGYGYTF. The chain uses TRBV19 and TRBJ1-2; D is unclear. Germline V lookup: CDR1 LNHDA, CDR2 SQIVND (reference sequence). The length of the CDR3 is 13 residues. Trimming removed 3 bases at V and 4 bases at J, with 9 bases between.

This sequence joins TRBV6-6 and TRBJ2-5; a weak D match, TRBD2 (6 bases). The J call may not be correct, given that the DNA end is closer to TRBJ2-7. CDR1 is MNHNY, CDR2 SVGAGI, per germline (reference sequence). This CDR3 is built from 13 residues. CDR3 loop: CASSYAGLYEQYF. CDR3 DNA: TGTGCCAGCAGTTACGCGGGACTCTACGAGCAGTACTTC.

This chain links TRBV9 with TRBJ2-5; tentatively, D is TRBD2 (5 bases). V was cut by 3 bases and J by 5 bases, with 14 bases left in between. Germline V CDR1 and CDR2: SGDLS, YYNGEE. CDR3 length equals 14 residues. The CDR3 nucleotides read TGTGCCAGCAGCGCGGGAAGCCCCTGGGAGACCCAGTACTTC. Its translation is CASSAGSPWETQYF.

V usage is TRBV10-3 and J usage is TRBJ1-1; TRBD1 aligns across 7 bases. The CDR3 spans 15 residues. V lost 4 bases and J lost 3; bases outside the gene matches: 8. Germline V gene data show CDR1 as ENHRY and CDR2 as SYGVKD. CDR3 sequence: CAISALNTGDTEAFF. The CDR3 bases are TGTGCCATCAGTGCCTTAAATACAGGGGACACTGAAGCTTTCTTT.

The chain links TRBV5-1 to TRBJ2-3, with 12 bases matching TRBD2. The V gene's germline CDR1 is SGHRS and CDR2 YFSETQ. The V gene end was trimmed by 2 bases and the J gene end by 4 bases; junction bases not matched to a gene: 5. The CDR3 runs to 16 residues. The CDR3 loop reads CASSFQTSGSADTQYF. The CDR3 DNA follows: TGCGCCAGCAGCTTCCAGACTAGCGGGAGTGCAGATACGCAGTATTTT.

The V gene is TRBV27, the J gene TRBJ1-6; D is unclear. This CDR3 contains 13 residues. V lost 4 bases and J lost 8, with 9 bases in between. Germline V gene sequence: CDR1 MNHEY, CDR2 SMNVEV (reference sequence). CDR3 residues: CASSSGRDSPLHF. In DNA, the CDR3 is TGTGCCAGCAGTTCCGGACGGGATTCACCCCTCCACTTT.

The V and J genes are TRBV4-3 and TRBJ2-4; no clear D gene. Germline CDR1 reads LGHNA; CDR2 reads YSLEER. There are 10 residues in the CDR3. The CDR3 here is CDDSGNIQYF. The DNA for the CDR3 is TGCGACGATTCCGGGAACATTCAGTACTTC.

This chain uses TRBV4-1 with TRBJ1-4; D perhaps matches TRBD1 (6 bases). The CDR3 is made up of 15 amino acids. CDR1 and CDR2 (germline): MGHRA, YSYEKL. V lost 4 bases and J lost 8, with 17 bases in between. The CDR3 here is CASSPGGGGGEKLFF. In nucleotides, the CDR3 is TGCGCCAGCAGCCCAGGTGGGGGAGGGGGAGAAAAACTGTTTTTT.

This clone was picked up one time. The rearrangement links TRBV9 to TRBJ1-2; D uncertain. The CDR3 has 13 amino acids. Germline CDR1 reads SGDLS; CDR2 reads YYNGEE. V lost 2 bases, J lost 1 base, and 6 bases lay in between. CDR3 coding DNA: TGTGCCAGCAGCGTGGGCTATAACTATGGCTACACCTTC. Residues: CASSVGYNYGYTF.

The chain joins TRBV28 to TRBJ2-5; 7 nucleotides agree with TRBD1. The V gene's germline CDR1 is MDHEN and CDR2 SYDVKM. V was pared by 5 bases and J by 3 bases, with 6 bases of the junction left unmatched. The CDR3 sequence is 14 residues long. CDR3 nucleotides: TGTGCCAGCAGTAGGGGACAGACGAAAGAGACCCAGTACTTC. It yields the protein CASSRGQTKETQYF.

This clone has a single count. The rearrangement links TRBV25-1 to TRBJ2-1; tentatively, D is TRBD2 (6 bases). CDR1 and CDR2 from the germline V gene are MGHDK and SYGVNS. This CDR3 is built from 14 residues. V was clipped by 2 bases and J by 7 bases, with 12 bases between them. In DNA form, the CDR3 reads TGTGCCAGCAGTGAAATGCGGGGAAGGAATGAGCAGTTCTTC. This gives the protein CASSEMRGRNEQFF.

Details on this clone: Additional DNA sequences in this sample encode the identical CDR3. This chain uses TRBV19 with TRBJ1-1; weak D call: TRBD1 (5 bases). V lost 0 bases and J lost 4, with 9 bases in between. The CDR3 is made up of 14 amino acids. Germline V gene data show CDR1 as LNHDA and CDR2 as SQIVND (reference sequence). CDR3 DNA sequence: TGTGCCAGTAGTATAGATCAGGGAGGCACTGAAGCTTTCTTT. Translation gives CASSIDQGGTEAFF.

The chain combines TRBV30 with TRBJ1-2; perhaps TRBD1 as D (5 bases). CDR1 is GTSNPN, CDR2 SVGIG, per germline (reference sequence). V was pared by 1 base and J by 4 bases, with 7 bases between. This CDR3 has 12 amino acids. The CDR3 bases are TGTGCCTGGAGTGCCCAGGGCTATGGCTACACCTTC. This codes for CAWSAQGYGYTF.

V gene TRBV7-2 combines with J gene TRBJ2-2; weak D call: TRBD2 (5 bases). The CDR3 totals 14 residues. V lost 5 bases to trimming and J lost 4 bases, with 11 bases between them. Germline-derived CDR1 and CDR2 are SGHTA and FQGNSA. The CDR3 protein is CASSPEGTTGELFF. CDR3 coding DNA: TGTGCCAGCAGCCCAGAGGGCACCACCGGGGAGCTGTTTTTT.

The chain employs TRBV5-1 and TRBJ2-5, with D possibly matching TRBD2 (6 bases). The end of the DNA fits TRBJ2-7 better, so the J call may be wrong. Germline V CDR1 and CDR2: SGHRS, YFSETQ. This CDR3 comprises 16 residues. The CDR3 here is CASSPDHPGGTYEQYF. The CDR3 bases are TGCGCCAGCAGCCCGGACCACCCCGGAGGGACCTACGAGCAGTACTTC.

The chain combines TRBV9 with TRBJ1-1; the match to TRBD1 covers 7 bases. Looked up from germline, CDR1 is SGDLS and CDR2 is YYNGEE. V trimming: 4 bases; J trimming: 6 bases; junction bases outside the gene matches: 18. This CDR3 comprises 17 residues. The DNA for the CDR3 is TGTGCCAGCAGCCCTGACAGGGCGGGTTTCGTTCTTCCTGAAGCTTTCTTT. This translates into CASSPDRAGFVLPEAFF.

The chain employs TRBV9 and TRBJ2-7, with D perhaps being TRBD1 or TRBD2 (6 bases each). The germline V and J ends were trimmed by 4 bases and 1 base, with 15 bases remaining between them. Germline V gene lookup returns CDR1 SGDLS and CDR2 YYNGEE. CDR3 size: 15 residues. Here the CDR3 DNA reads TGTGCCAGCAGCCTCGAGGGGGGACCATCCTACGAGCAGTACTTC. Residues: CASSLEGGPSYEQYF.